The 20 T cell receptor beta chains presented below share a single source sample, sequenced in a study of regulatory T cells in long-lasting Graves disease. As to time point: newly diagnosed GD, antithyroid drugs for less than 3 months. The TCR library used RNA extracted from PBMCs. Arm-PCR of CDR3 regions and iRepertoire HTBI primers were used to build TCR beta libraries. TCRdb re-called the multiplex PCR reads through MiXCR, storing one row per CDR3 protein. There are about 320,000 distinct CDR3 sequences in the sample; roughly 18% occur only once, and about 40% lies in the top ten. The specimen was peripheral blood mononuclear cells (PBMCs), collected at new diagnosis, from a patient treated with antithyroid drugs. Source of these receptors: a female donor with Graves disease.

This clonotype was counted ten times or more. V usage is TRBV12-3 or TRBV12-4 and J usage is TRBJ2-1; the D is unclear. Trimming stripped 5 bases from V and 2 bases from J, with 16 bases between. This CDR3 has 16 amino acids. CDR3 in amino acids: CASSLSPLGTYNEQFF. The DNA of the CDR3 is TGTGCCAGCAGTCTTTCGCCGCTCGGAACCTACAATGAGCAGTTCTTC.

This clonotype was observed many times. This chain links TRBV11-2 with TRBJ2-2, with D maybe TRBD2 (6 bases). Germline values: CDR1 SGHAT, CDR2 FQNNGV. The CDR3 contains 15 residues. The V end was cut by 6 bases, the J end by 0 bases, with 11 bases between. The CDR3, as DNA: TGTGCCAGCAGTCAGGGACTGACGAACACCGGGGAGCTGTTTTTT. Its translation is CASSQGLTNTGELFF.

The chain is built from TRBV5-4 and TRBJ2-2; D may correspond to TRBD1 or TRBD2 (5 bases each). The CDR3 runs to 15 residues. V was pared by 0 bases and J by 6 bases, with 12 bases between. Germline lookup yields CDR1 SGHNT and CDR2 YYREEE (reference sequence). In DNA, the CDR3 is TGTGCCAGCAGCTTGGCGTGGGGGTTCCCCGGGGAGCTGTTTTTT. Translated: CASSLAWGFPGELFF.

The chain uses TRBV20-1 and TRBJ2-5; D is ambiguous. The CDR3 has 12 residues. V lost 2 bases to trimming and J lost 2 bases, with 6 bases between them. Germline-derived CDR1 and CDR2 are DFQATT and SNEGSKA (reference sequence). CDR3 coding DNA: TGCAGTGCTAGAAGTCCGCAAGAGACCCAGTACTTC. It yields the protein CSARSPQETQYF.

This clonotype was detected many times. The rearrangement joins TRBV6-5 to TRBJ2-5; D may be TRBD1 (5 bases). This CDR3 has 13 residues. Germline V CDR1 and CDR2: MNHEY, SVGAGI. The V gene lost 2 bases and the J gene lost 5 bases, with 9 bases spanning the gap. Here the CDR3 DNA reads TGTGCCAGCAGTTACAGGGGTTGGGAGACCCAGTACTTC. It yields the protein CASSYRGWETQYF.

The rearrangement links TRBV7-9 to TRBJ2-3; maybe TRBD1 (5 bases). The CDR3 is made up of 12 amino acids. In germline, CDR1 is SEHNR, CDR2 FQNEAQ (reference sequence). V was pared by 6 bases and J by 11 bases, with 15 bases between. The CDR3 sequence: CASRGALQGQYF. In DNA, the CDR3 is TGTGCCAGCAGAGGGGCCCTCCAAGGGCAGTATTTT.

This clonotype was counted a few times. The CDR3 sequence: CASSTTQDSDHSYEQYF. CDR3 nucleotide sequence: TGTGCCAGTAGTACAACTCAGGACTCGGACCACTCCTACGAGCAGTACTTC. The J gene is TRBJ2-7, the V gene TRBV19; D perhaps matches TRBD2 (5 bases). Germline values: CDR1 LNHDA, CDR2 SQIVND (reference sequence). The CDR3 runs to 17 residues. The germline V and J ends were trimmed by 4 bases and 0 bases, with 19 bases remaining between them. The full variable domain, rest sourced from reference TRBV19 and TRBJ2-7, is DGGITQSPKYLFRKEGQNVTLSCEQNLNHDAMYWYRQDPGQGLRLIYYSQIVNDFQKGDIAEGYSVSREKKESFPLTVTSAQKNPTAFYLCASSTTQDSDHSYEQYFGPGTRLTVT.

This clonotype came up once. One base away lies a much larger clone, so this may be a sequencing read error. This sequence joins TRBV27 and TRBJ2-7, with D maybe TRBD1 (6 bases). This CDR3 contains 14 residues. CDR1 is MNHEY, CDR2 SMNVEV, per germline (reference sequence). Between the trimmed V and J ends, which lost 8 bases and 7 bases, there was a span of 21 bases. The CDR3 region is CASWTGQDYNEQYF. The CDR3 DNA is TGTGCCAGCTGGACGGGACAAGACTACAATGAGCAGTACTTC.

The CDR3 here is CASSTLGQGPYEQYF. The CDR3, as DNA: TGTGCCAGTAGTACCCTAGGACAGGGACCCTACGAGCAGTACTTC. V is TRBV19 and J is TRBJ2-7; 8 positions match TRBD1. The J segment lost 2 bases and the V segment lost 4 bases, leaving 7 bases of the junction unmatched. The CDR3 length is 15 residues. Germline CDR1 reads LNHDA; CDR2 reads SQIVND (reference sequence).

This clonotype was seen repeatedly, ten times or more. The chain couples TRBV7-3 to TRBJ1-6; 8 bases fit TRBD1. Unmatched junction bases numbered 12, after V lost 5 bases and J lost 9 bases. The CDR3 runs 16 residues. Per the germline V gene, CDR1 is SGHTA and CDR2 is FQGTGA. CDR3 protein: CASSQGAGGSSSPLHF. The CDR3 bases are TGTGCCAGCAGCCAAGGGGCAGGGGGCTCGAGTTCACCCCTCCACTTT.

The J gene is TRBJ1-5, the V gene TRBV28, with 10 bases lining up with TRBD1. Germline V gives CDR1 MDHEN, CDR2 SYDVKM. With 5 bases clipped from V and 9 bases from J, the junction kept 7 bases outside the gene matches. This CDR3 has 14 residues. The CDR3 loop reads CASSRDRGRLPQHF. DNA for the CDR3: TGTGCCAGCAGTCGGGACAGGGGTAGACTGCCCCAGCATTTT.

This clonotype was counted at least ten times. This chain's CDR3 is CASSFMASGTSTDTQYF. The CDR3 bases are TGTGCCAGCAGTTTTATGGCTAGCGGGACTAGCACAGATACGCAGTATTTT. V is TRBV27 and J is TRBJ2-3; 9 bases match TRBD2. J was trimmed by 0 bases and V by 3 bases; bases with no gene match: 7. Germline CDR1 and CDR2: MNHEY and SMNVEV (reference sequence). The CDR3 extends over 17 amino acids.

This clonotype was recorded many times. V and J are TRBV20-1 and TRBJ2-1; possibly TRBD2 for D (5 bases). V was shortened by 3 bases and J by 10 bases, with 19 bases between the two germline ends. The CDR3 contains 14 residues. The germline gives CDR1 DFQATT, CDR2 SNEGSKA (reference sequence). CDR3 residues: CSARDPSSRYEQFF. The CDR3 DNA reads as TGCAGTGCTAGGGATCCGTCTAGCCGGTACGAGCAGTTCTTC.

This clonotype was detected many times. The rearrangement joins TRBV6-2 or TRBV6-3 to TRBJ2-7; no definite D call. The germline gives CDR1 MNHEY, CDR2 SVGEGT. The CDR3 loop spans 13 amino acids. Trimming took off 2 bases at V and 3 bases at J, with 8 bases between the two ends. CDR3 in amino acids: CASSYGEVYEQYF. DNA of the CDR3: TGTGCCAGCAGTTACGGAGAGGTCTACGAGCAGTACTTC.

In this sample, this clonotype turned up many times. This chain uses TRBV28 with TRBJ2-3; D perhaps matches TRBD2 (6 bases). CDR3 length equals 15 residues. Trimming removed 2 bases from V and 2 bases from J, with 11 bases in between. Germline V lookup: CDR1 MDHEN, CDR2 SYDVKM. The CDR3 bases are TGTGCCAGCAGTTTAGGGGGGTCTCCCACAGATACGCAGTATTTT. Protein: CASSLGGSPTDTQYF.

This sequence joins TRBV7-9 and TRBJ2-3; 7 bases align to TRBD1. The CDR3 totals 15 residues. After removal of 8 bases from V and 0 bases from J, the junction contained 8 bases not matched to a gene. Germline loops: CDR1 SEHNR, CDR2 FQNEAQ (reference sequence). This chain's CDR3 is CASPLGTASTDTQYF. Written as DNA, the CDR3 is TGTGCCAGCCCTTTGGGGACAGCTAGCACAGATACGCAGTATTTT.

The chain links TRBV20-1 to TRBJ2-3; either TRBD1 or TRBD2 may fit D (5 bases each). V lost 1 base and J 6 bases, leaving 14 bases between the germline ends. The CDR3 contains 14 residues. Germline V gene sequence: CDR1 DFQATT, CDR2 SNEGSKA (reference sequence). The CDR3, as DNA: TGCAGTGCTAGAGTGGTTGGGGGAAGGGATACGCAGTATTTT. Translation: CSARVVGGRDTQYF.

This clonotype was picked up many times. The chain employs TRBV11-2 and TRBJ2-7, with 7 nucleotides matching TRBD1. This CDR3 spans 15 amino acids. The germline gives CDR1 SGHAT, CDR2 FQNNGV. The V gene end was trimmed by 2 bases and the J gene end by 4 bases; junction bases not matched to a gene: 8. In nucleotides, the CDR3 is TGTGCCAGCAGCTTATTCACAGGGGAAGGGTACGAGCAGTACTTC. Its protein is CASSLFTGEGYEQYF.

This clonotype was recorded a few times. The gene calls are TRBV7-3 and TRBJ1-1, with D possibly being TRBD1 (5 bases). This CDR3 is built from 16 residues. The V gene lost 4 bases and the J gene lost 1 base, with 16 bases spanning the gap. Germline CDR1 is SGHTA and CDR2 is FQGTGA. CDR3 nucleotide sequence: TGTGCCAGCAGCTCGCCAACGGGACTGGGGAACACTGAAGCTTTCTTT. It translates to CASSSPTGLGNTEAFF. The full variable domain, with the rest looked up from reference TRBV7-3 and TRBJ1-1, is GAGVSQTPSNKVTEKGKYVELRCDPISGHTALYWYRQSLGQGPEFLIYFQGTGAADDSGLPNDRFFAVRPEGSVSTLKIQRTERGDSAVYLCASSSPTGLGNTEAFFGQGTRLTVV.

V and J are TRBV18 and TRBJ1-2, with a weak D call TRBD1 (5 bases). Deletions cut 5 bases from V and 6 bases from J, with 13 bases between. The CDR3 is made up of 13 amino acids. Per the germline V gene, CDR1 is KGHSH and CDR2 is LQKENI. The CDR3 coding sequence is TGTGCCAGCTCATCACTTAGGGGTGATGGCTACACCTTC. It translates to CASSSLRGDGYTF.